The rows below give T cell receptor beta chains drawn from one sample of a study of shared clonotypes between healthy human individuals. Using immunoSEQ multiplex PCR, the repertoire was profiled, and TCRdb retains in-frame clones only, with some absent. This table has 2 million to 2.5 million clones, just over 90% appearing once. Input material: naive CD4+ T cells from PBMCs. These receptors were taken from a man between 18 and 35 years old in good health. Some clones in this sample may be carry-over from other donors' samples. Both conserved end residues are part of each CDR3. The D gene is left open where the match is weak. Rows may omit the clone size; those that give it use once, few, many or a size class.

17	TRBV7-9	-	TRBJ2-1	-	TGTGCCAGCAGCTTAAAGGGCTCTATCTACTCCTACAATGAGCAGTTCTTC	CASSLKGSIYSYNEQFF
14	TRBV9	TRBD1	TRBJ2-5	-	TGTGCCAGCAGTGGACAGGGGGCCGGGGAGACCCAGTACTTC	CASSGQGAGETQYF
15	TRBV5-5	-	TRBJ2-1	-	TGTGCCAGCAGCTTGGATACGGGGAGTAGGGATGAGCAGTTCTTC	CASSLDTGSRDEQFF
13	TRBV9	-	TRBJ2-5	-	TGTGCCAGCAGCGCCAAGGACGCCCGGACCCAGTACTTC	CASSAKDARTQYF
17	TRBV7-3	TRBD1	TRBJ1-2	-	TGTGCCAGCAGCTTATCTCGGACAGGGGCTCTTGACTATGGCTACACCTTC	CASSLSRTGALDYGYTF
14	TRBV7-9	-	TRBJ1-4	once	TGTGCCAGCAGCACAAAAGCAACTAATGAAAAACTGTTTTTT	CASSTKATNEKLFF
12	TRBV6-5	TRBD1	TRBJ2-7	-	TGTGCCAGCACATCACACAGGGGCGAGCAGTACTTC	CASTSHRGEQYF
16	TRBV7-2	-	TRBJ1-5	-	TGTGCCAGCAGCTTAGAGGTTTTCAGGGGCGACCAGCCCCAGCATTTT	CASSLEVFRGDQPQHF
17	TRBV21-1	-	TRBJ2-7	-	TGTGCCAGCAGCAAGTTTTCGAGGCGAGCGGGAAGCTACGAGCAGTACTTC	CASSKFSRRAGSYEQYF
16	TRBV28	-	TRBJ1-6	-	TGTGCCAGCAGTTTCCCCGCGGGCGCCCACCTGGCACCCCTCCACTTT	CASSFPAGAHLAPLHF
15	TRBV18	-	TRBJ2-5	-	TGTGCCAGCTCACCACAACACGGGAGTAGGGAGACCCAGTACTTC	CASSPQHGSRETQYF
15	TRBV18	-	TRBJ2-7	-	TGTGCCAGCTCACCACAGGGCCTCGTCTCCTACGAGCAGTACTTC	CASSPQGLVSYEQYF
11	TRBV20-1	-	TRBJ2-3	once	TGCAGTGCGGGCCACACAGATACGCAGTATTTT	CSAGHTDTQYF
13	TRBV5-1	-	TRBJ2-2	once	TGCGCCAGCAGCCTGACAGAGTCCGGGGAGCTGTTTTTT	CASSLTESGELFF
17	TRBV5-4	TRBD1	TRBJ2-5	-	TGTGCCAGCAGCTGGGGTCACAGGGGGCAGGCGAGGGAGACCCAGTACTTC	CASSWGHRGQARETQYF
13	TRBV4-2	-	TRBJ2-3	once	TGTGCCAGCAGTGACGTCCACCGGGATACGCAGTATTTT	CASSDVHRDTQYF
13	TRBV7-2	-	TRBJ2-7	once	TGTGCCAGCAGCCCTCGGGAGTCCTACGAGCAGTACTTC	CASSPRESYEQYF
15	TRBV19	TRBD2	TRBJ2-7	-	TGTGCCAGTAGTATAAGCGGGAAAGGGACCTACGAGCAGTACTTC	CASSISGKGTYEQYF
16	TRBV7-2	TRBD2	TRBJ2-3	-	TGTGCCAGCAGCTTAGCTGCGGGAGGGGGCACAGATACGCAGTATTTT	CASSLAAGGGTDTQYF
15	TRBV28	-	TRBJ1-1	-	TGTGCCAGCAGGGTTCAGAGCTTAATGAACACTGAAGCTTTCTTT	CASRVQSLMNTEAFF
16	TRBV9	TRBD2	TRBJ2-2	-	TGTGCCAGCAGCGTATTGGGCGGGAGGAACACCGGGGAGCTGTTTTTT	CASSVLGGRNTGELFF
15	TRBV27	-	TRBJ2-1	once	TGTGCCAGCAGTTTGTGGCCCGACTCCTACAATGAGCAGTTCTTC	CASSLWPDSYNEQFF
15	TRBV28	TRBD1	TRBJ2-7	-	TGTGCCAGCAGTCTTGACAGGGTAGGCTCCTACGAGCAGTACTTC	CASSLDRVGSYEQYF
13	TRBV30	-	TRBJ1-4	-	TGTGCCTGGAGTAAGGGCCGAGAAGAAAAACTGTTTTTT	CAWSKGREEKLFF
15	TRBV7-2	-	TRBJ1-1	-	TGTGCCAGCTCACCGGAGGGGGGCGGTTACACTGAAGCTTTCTTT	CASSPEGGGYTEAFF
15	TRBV28	-	TRBJ2-6	-	TGTGCCAGCAGTTCGCGGGTGGCAGGGGCCAACGTCCTGACTTTC	CASSSRVAGANVLTF
16	TRBV27	TRBD2	TRBJ2-1	-	TGTGCCAGCAGTACGAGACTAGCGGGACCAAACAATGAGCAGTTCTTC	CASSTRLAGPNNEQFF
14	TRBV4-1	-	TRBJ2-2	-	TGCGCCAGCAGCCAAGGGGAACGGGCCGGGGAGCTGTTTTTT	CASSQGERAGELFF
15	TRBV7-9	TRBD1	TRBJ2-5	-	TGTGCCAGCAGCCTGGGGACAGGGGGTTTTGAGACCCAGTACTTC	CASSLGTGGFETQYF
15	TRBV14	TRBD1	TRBJ1-5	-	TGTGCAGCTATCCACAGGGGAGGGTACAATCAGCCCCAGCATTTT	CAAIHRGGYNQPQHF
13	TRBV6-5	TRBD2	TRBJ2-1	-	TGTGCCAGCAGGGAAGCGGGAGGCAATGAGCAGTTCTTC	CASREAGGNEQFF
15	TRBV5-1	-	TRBJ2-7	-	TGCGCCAGCAGCCTCCTTGTGGGGAGCTCCTACGAGCAGTACTTC	CASSLLVGSSYEQYF
15	TRBV5-4	TRBD2	TRBJ2-1	-	TGTGCCAGCAGCTTGGTTACTAGCGGGGGCAGGGAGCAGTTCTTC	CASSLVTSGGREQFF
13	TRBV7-3	-	TRBJ2-2	-	TGTGCCAGCAGCTTAGATCTGACCGGGGAGCTGTTTTTT	CASSLDLTGELFF
20	TRBV7-8	-	TRBJ1-5	-	TGTGCCAGCAGCTTAGCAAGGATAGGTTTAGGTCTGTATAGCAATCAGCCCCAGCATTTT	CASSLARIGLGLYSNQPQHF